This T cell receptor beta chain was sequenced in a study of regulatory T cells in long-lasting Graves disease. Study findings and constraints: TRBV28, TRBJ1-2 and TRBJ2-5 were favored in persistent disease.

The germline V gene encodes CDR1 PRHDT and CDR2 FYEKMQ (reference sequence). Germline trimming cut 3 bases from V and 5 bases from J; bases unmatched to any gene: 12. This CDR3 is 18 amino acids long. Specified time point: persistent/refractory GD, antithyroid drugs over 5 years with positive TRAb. The TCR library was made from RNA that had been extracted from PBMCs in TRIzol. In building TCR beta libraries, iRepertoire HTBI primers were used together with Arm-PCR of CDR3 regions. TCRdb used MiXCR to reprocess the multiplex PCR reads, holding one entry per CDR3 protein. The sample has about 340,000 distinct CDR3 sequences, about 20% seen once. Remarks on this clonotype: Antigen unknown.

Sequencing used peripheral blood mononuclear cells (PBMCs), obtained when the disease was refractory, from a patient treated with antithyroid drugs. This sequence joins TRBV13 and TRBJ2-3; 12 bases fit TRBD2. This TCR derives from a female donor with Graves disease. The CDR3 region has the DNA TGTGCCAGCAGCTTCCCCTCCCTAGCGGGAGGGCCCGAAGATACGCAGTATTTT. This sequence encodes CASSFPSLAGGPEDTQYF.